This is a list of T cell receptor beta chains from one sample in a study of shared clonotypes between healthy human individuals. Only in-frame clones appear in the TCRdb table, and some are missing; sequencing was by immunoSEQ multiplex PCR. Of millions of clones in the sample, around 94% were seen once. Material: naive CD4+ T cells sorted from blood. These receptors came from a man between 18 and 35 years old in good health. The CDR3 runs from the conserved cysteine through the conserved F or W. A D gene is named only where the DNA matches it firmly. The size field is filled for only some rows; it gives once, few, many or a size class.

cdr3_nt cdr3_aa d_call j_call clone_size v_call
TGTGCCAGCAGCCTTTTTAGCGGGGCCATGAACACTGAAGCTTTCTTT CASSLFSGAMNTEAFF - TRBJ1-1 - TRBV14
TGTGCCAGCAGCCAAGTTATGGTCGGAGAGGGCTATGGCTACACCTTC CASSQVMVGEGYGYTF - TRBJ1-2 once TRBV4-2
TGTGCGGTAATTGGGGAAGAGACCCAGTACTTC CAVIGEETQYF - TRBJ2-5 once TRBV28
TGTGCCAGCAGCCCTGGCGGGAGCCTGGCAGATACGCAGTATTTT CASSPGGSLADTQYF TRBD2 TRBJ2-3 once TRBV28
TGCGCCAGCAGCTTGGATGGTAGCTCCTACAATGAGCAGTTCTTC CASSLDGSSYNEQFF - TRBJ2-1 - TRBV5-1
TGTGCCAGTAGTGACTGGACAGGGGGCGAGAACACAGATACGCAGTATTTT CASSDWTGGENTDTQYF TRBD1 TRBJ2-3 - TRBV19
TGTGCCAGCGGAACCGGACAGGGTCATAATTCACCCCTCCACTTT CASGTGQGHNSPLHF TRBD1 TRBJ1-6 - TRBV6-5
TGTGCCAGTAGTATAGCGGGAGCCGGGGAGCTGTTTTTT CASSIAGAGELFF - TRBJ2-2 - TRBV19
TGTGCCACCTCAGACACCGGGACAGGGTGGGGCTACACCTTC CATSDTGTGWGYTF TRBD1 TRBJ1-2 - TRBV6-1
TGCGCCAGCAGCTTAACAGCTAATCAGCCCCAGCATTTT CASSLTANQPQHF - TRBJ1-5 - TRBV5-1
TGCGCCAGCAGCCAAGATCAATGGACTAGCGGGCGCGGACTCCCCACAGATACGCAGTATTTT CASSQDQWTSGRGLPTDTQYF TRBD2 TRBJ2-3 - TRBV4-1
TGTGCCAGCAGCCCCCGGGCAGGGAATGAAAAACTGTTTTTT CASSPRAGNEKLFF - TRBJ1-4 - TRBV9
TGTGCCAGCAGCCAAGGTTACTCCTACGAGCAGTACTTC CASSQGYSYEQYF - TRBJ2-7 - TRBV7-2
TGTGCCAGCAGCGTAGCTCAGGGTGCCACCGGGGAGCTGTTTTTT CASSVAQGATGELFF - TRBJ2-2 - TRBV9
TGCGCCAGCAGCCAAGAAGTAAGGAACCCTTTTGATGAGCAGTTCTTC CASSQEVRNPFDEQFF - TRBJ2-1 - TRBV4-3
TGTGCCAGCAGCCCGACAGATTACGAGCAGTACTTC CASSPTDYEQYF - TRBJ2-7 - TRBV6-5
TGTGCCAGCAGCAGAGGAGGGCTAGCGGGGTTCACAGATACGCAGTATTTT CASSRGGLAGFTDTQYF TRBD2 TRBJ2-3 - TRBV7-2
TGCGCCAGCAGCCCCTGGACAGGGGTTTCCACTGAAGCTTTCTTT CASSPWTGVSTEAFF TRBD1 TRBJ1-1 - TRBV5-1
TGCGCCAGCAGGGAACGACATCTAGATAGCAATCAGCCCCAGCATTTT CASRERHLDSNQPQHF - TRBJ1-5 once TRBV10-1
TGTGCCAGCTCACCACGGGTAGGGGAAAAACTGTTTTTT CASSPRVGEKLFF - TRBJ1-4 - TRBV18
TGTGCCAGCAGGCCCCCGGGGGCCGGAAACACCATATATTTT CASRPPGAGNTIYF - TRBJ1-3 - TRBV28
TGTGCCAGCAGTGAGTTCCGTGCCTCTGGCTACACCTTC CASSEFRASGYTF - TRBJ1-2 - TRBV2
TGTGCCATCAGTGACTCCGGGATCCTGAGCTCAGATACGCAGTATTTT CAISDSGILSSDTQYF - TRBJ2-3 once TRBV10-3
TGCAGCGTTGGAGGGGTCCTGAACACTGAAGCTTTCTTT CSVGGVLNTEAFF - TRBJ1-1 - TRBV29-1
TGTGCCAGCAGTCCGGACAGGGCAGAGACCCAGTACTTC CASSPDRAETQYF TRBD1 TRBJ2-5 - TRBV6-1
TGTGCCACCAGCCGTAGCTCTGGGGCCAACGTCCTGACTTTC CATSRSSGANVLTF - TRBJ2-6 - TRBV6-5
TGTGCCAGCAGTTACGCAGGGGTCGGAAACACCATATATTTT CASSYAGVGNTIYF - TRBJ1-3 - TRBV6-6
TGTGCCAGCAGTGAATATTCCCTAGAAGAAGAGCAGTACTTC CASSEYSLEEEQYF - TRBJ2-7 few TRBV25-1
TGTGCCAGCAGCCCGTCAGGAGGAGGTTGGGAGCAGTACTTC CASSPSGGGWEQYF - TRBJ2-7 - TRBV5-6
TGTGCCAGCAGTGAAGAGGGATTCGACGAGCAGTACTTC CASSEEGFDEQYF - TRBJ2-7 - TRBV2
TGCGCCAGCAGCTACCCCGGGACATATGAAGCTTTCTTT CASSYPGTYEAFF - TRBJ1-1 - TRBV5-1
TGTGCCAGCAGCTTGGGGGAGTCTGGATCACCCCTCCACTTT CASSLGESGSPLHF - TRBJ1-6 - TRBV5-6
TGTGCCAGCCGGGATAGCGCTACAGATACGCAGTATTTT CASRDSATDTQYF - TRBJ2-3 once TRBV6-6